Listed below are T cell receptor beta chains from one sample, sequenced in a study of T-cell memory formation after mild COVID-19. TCRdb passed the 5' RACE reads through MiXCR, listing each CDR3 protein once. The data show 400,000 to 450,000 distinct CDR3 sequences, 15% to 20% seen once. The sample comprised PBMCs or a T cell subset sorted from them (not recorded which). Receptors were obtained from a man younger than 35 who had mild COVID-19 (a few samples of this study predate the infection). Cell type and time point are not known. Both conserved end residues are part of each CDR3. D genes are given only for firm matches. Clone size is not always given. Where it is, it says once, few, many or a class for expanded clones.

D gene,J gene,V gene,clone size,CDR3 length,CDR3 DNA,CDR3 protein
.,TRBJ2-3,TRBV20-1,.,16,TGCAGTGCTCCCACCACCCCCCAGCGTTGGACAGATACGCAGTATTTT,CSAPTTPQRWTDTQYF
.,TRBJ1-4,TRBV29-1,.,13,TGCAGCGTTGAGCTACAGGGTAGAGAAAAACTGTTTTTT,CSVELQGREKLFF
.,TRBJ1-1,TRBV6-5,few,16,TGTGCCAGCAGTTACTCGAGGGAGGGCGCGGGCACTGAAGCTTTCTTT,CASSYSREGAGTEAFF
.,TRBJ2-2,TRBV2,.,14,TGTGCCAGCAGTTTCTACACGAACACCGGGGAGCTGTTTTTT,CASSFYTNTGELFF
.,TRBJ1-5,TRBV12-3/TRBV12-4,few,14,TGTGCCAGCACCGAGGGATATAGCAATCAGCCCCAGCATTTT,CASTEGYSNQPQHF
.,TRBJ2-3,TRBV5-1,few,16,TGCGCCAGCAGCCTCCACGGGCTGGAGAACACAGATACGCAGTATTTT,CASSLHGLENTDTQYF
.,TRBJ1-4,TRBV7-9,few,15,TGTGCCAGCGCTGTCTCGGCAGGGGTTAGAGAAAAACTGTTTTTT,CASAVSAGVREKLFF
.,TRBJ2-7,TRBV7-2,many,14,TGTGCCAGCAGCTTAGATAGCAGTTCCTACGAGCAGTACTTC,CASSLDSSSYEQYF
.,TRBJ2-6,TRBV4-3,.,16,TGCGCCAGCAGCCAGCAACAGGGACCTGGGGCCAACGTCCTGACTTTC,CASSQQQGPGANVLTF
.,TRBJ2-3,TRBV5-1,.,13,TGCGCCAGCAGCGACCTAAGCAGAGATACGCAGTATTTT,CASSDLSRDTQYF
TRBD2,TRBJ2-7,TRBV18,few,15,TGTGCCAGCTCACCGGCGGGGGGTCCCTCCTACGAGCAGTACTTC,CASSPAGGPSYEQYF
.,TRBJ2-5,TRBV7-2,few,17,TGTGCCAGCAGCTTAGAGTATTGGAGGGGGGTAGGAGAGACCCAGTACTTC,CASSLEYWRGVGETQYF
TRBD2,TRBJ2-7,TRBV6-2/TRBV6-3,few,16,TGTGCCAGCAGTTACCTCCGACTAGCGGGCTCCTACGAGCAGTACTTC,CASSYLRLAGSYEQYF
.,TRBJ2-5,TRBV7-9,.,16,TGTGCCAACAGCTTACTCGGCCGCGCGGCTGGTGAGACCCAGTACTTC,CANSLLGRAAGETQYF
.,TRBJ2-7,TRBV3-1,.,14,TGTGCCAGCAGCCGCGAAGCACAGGCCTACGAGCAGTACTTC,CASSREAQAYEQYF
TRBD2,TRBJ2-2,TRBV4-2,.,16,TGTGCCAGCAGCCAAGCGGCGGGGGGATTCACCGGGGAGCTGTTTTTT,CASSQAAGGFTGELFF
TRBD1,TRBJ1-1,TRBV6-6,many,17,TGTGCCAGCAGTTACTCGAGCTCAGGGGGTAGCAACACTGAAGCTTTCTTT,CASSYSSSGGSNTEAFF
TRBD1,TRBJ1-1,TRBV12-3/TRBV12-4,.,14,TGTGCCAGCAGTTTTCTGGAGGGGGCTACTGAAGCTTTCTTT,CASSFLEGATEAFF
.,TRBJ2-3,TRBV7-9,few,14,TGTGCCAGCAGAAATTGGAGGCGGGTCGGTACGCAGTATTTT,CASRNWRRVGTQYF
.,TRBJ2-3,TRBV7-2,many,12,TGTGCCAGCAGCTACTACACAGATACGCAGTATTTT,CASSYYTDTQYF
.,TRBJ1-4,TRBV25-1,few,14,TGTGCCAGCAGTGATTGGGGAGAGGATGAAAAACTGTTTTTT,CASSDWGEDEKLFF
.,TRBJ2-7,TRBV6-5,.,16,TGTGCCAGCAGTTACTCGAGGGCAAAAGCTCCCTACGAGCAGTACTTC,CASSYSRAKAPYEQYF
.,TRBJ1-4,TRBV28,many,11,TGTGCCAGCGGTCTTTATGAAAAACTGTTTTTT,CASGLYEKLFF
.,TRBJ2-1,TRBV2,many,12,TGTGCCAGCGGGGGTATTGGGAATGAGCAGTTCTTC,CASGGIGNEQFF
.,TRBJ1-1,TRBV9,few,15,TGTGCCAGCAGCGCCCCGGGGCAGGGCAAAACTGAAGCTTTCTTT,CASSAPGQGKTEAFF
.,TRBJ2-3,TRBV29-1,many,15,TGCAGCGTCGAGGCCGGAACGAGAAGCACAGATACGCAGTATTTT,CSVEAGTRSTDTQYF
.,TRBJ1-1,TRBV29-1,.,12,TGCAGCGTTGCCCCCAGGAACACTGAAGCTTTCTTT,CSVAPRNTEAFF
.,TRBJ1-2,TRBV6-2/TRBV6-3,few,14,TGTGCCAGCAGTTACGATGCGAGGGGCCCTGGCTACACCTTC,CASSYDARGPGYTF